The 4 T cell receptor beta chains listed next were all sequenced from one sample in a study of T cells after yellow fever vaccination. TCRdb analysed the 5' RACE reads with MiXCR anew, one entry per CDR3 protein. The data show around 610,000 distinct CDR3 sequences, with approximately 13% seen just once and about an eighth held by the top ten. The sequencing used PBMCs, collected on the day of the yellow fever booster vaccination. The source is a young man who received the YFV17D yellow fever vaccine.

This clonotype was recorded a few times. V gene TRBV11-2 combines with J gene TRBJ2-1; D is unresolved. CDR1 SGHAT and CDR2 FQNNGV come from the germline V gene. Trimming took 1 base from V and 10 from J, leaving 5 bases between them. This CDR3 has 11 residues. The chain's CDR3 is CASSLAPEQFF. The CDR3 DNA is TGTGCCAGCAGCTTAGCCCCCGAGCAGTTCTTC.

The chain uses TRBV20-1 and TRBJ1-1, with 10 positions matching TRBD1. CDR3 length equals 13 residues. The germline V gene encodes CDR1 DFQATT and CDR2 SNEGSKA (reference sequence). J lost 5 bases, V lost 5 bases, and 5 bases had no gene match. The CDR3 protein is CSALGQGSTEAFF. The CDR3 coding sequence is TGCAGTGCTTTGGGACAGGGGTCGACTGAAGCTTTCTTT.

This chain's CDR3 is CASSLAPTAYQETQYF. In DNA form, the CDR3 reads TGTGCCAGCAGCTTGGCACCGACAGCGTACCAAGAGACCCAGTACTTC. The chain is built from TRBV5-6 and TRBJ2-5, with D perhaps matching TRBD1 (5 bases). Trimming stripped 0 bases from V and 0 bases from J, with 12 bases between. CDR3 size: 16 residues. Germline assignment: CDR1 SGHDT and CDR2 YYEEEE.

The genes are TRBV12-3 or TRBV12-4 and TRBJ2-7; TRBD1 matches at 9 bases. This CDR3 is 15 amino acids long. The junction had 3 bases not matched to a gene; V was cut back by 0 bases and J by 3 bases. CDR3 sequence (DNA): TGTGCCAGCAGTTTAGCGGGACAGGGATTCTACGAGCAGTACTTC. Protein: CASSLAGQGFYEQYF.